This T cell receptor (beta chain) was sequenced during a study of blood T cell repertoires in COVID-19. Study-level background: T cells, B-cell-depleted T cells, or PBMCs provided the cDNA or gDNA that served as material.

Produced via immunoSEQ multiplex PCR; TCRdb's table is partial and in-frame only. The sample lists 100,000 to 150,000 clones, around 80% occurring once. Assignments of participants to cohorts depended upon their own reported clinical history. The receptor comes from a man aged 35-49 years with acute COVID-19. Sequenced material: PBMCs or T cells enriched from blood (not recorded which).

The CDR3 nucleotides are TGTGCCAGTAGTCCCAGGGAGGGAGGTGACATTCAGTACTTC. This gives the protein CASSPREGGDIQYF. V is TRBV19 and J is TRBJ2-4, with TRBD2 identical over 7 bases. The CDR3 spans 14 residues. The germline gives CDR1 LNHDA, CDR2 SQIVND (reference sequence). J was trimmed by 8 bases and V by 5 bases; bases with no gene match: 9.